This TCR beta chain was sequenced in a study of blood T cells in healthy people across ages. The sample, about 9.2 milliliters of peripheral blood, was drawn from each donor. This clonotype was counted a few times. V lost 3 bases and J lost 5; bases outside the gene matches: 14. Germline V CDR1 and CDR2: DFQATT, SNEGSKA (reference sequence). CDR3 length: 16 amino acids. The use of a sample-barcoded 5' primer and a J-beta primer mix characterized a second PCR of roughly 7 to 11 cycles. TCRdb recomputed calls from the 5' RACE reads with MiXCR, one row per CDR3 protein. The table has some 1,800,000 distinct CDR3 sequences, 30% to 40% seen once; the top ten hold around 23%.

The V gene is TRBV20-1, the J gene TRBJ2-5; 8 bases match TRBD1. The sequenced sample was blood. This clonotype originated in a human donor in good health. DNA for the CDR3: TGCAGTGCTAGTCCGACCCTGGACAGGGTGCGGGAGACCCAGTACTTC. Amino acids: CSASPTLDRVRETQYF.